The present T cell receptor beta chain was sequenced within a study of CD8 T cells in Susac syndrome. Random hexamers primed reverse transcription of roughly 0.5 to 1 ug RNA. TCRdb redid the calling of the immunoSEQ multiplex PCR reads with MiXCR, one entry per CDR3 protein. The repertoire has roughly 150,000 distinct CDR3 sequences, 92% of them found once; the top ten carry approximately 0.082%. The CDR3 extends over 14 amino acids. After removal of 1 base from V and 4 bases from J, the junction contained 5 bases not matched to a gene. In germline, CDR1 is DFQATT, CDR2 SNEGSKA (reference sequence). Sequenced material: CD4+ T cells from PBMCs. The source of this sequence is a human donor in good health. V usage is TRBV20-1 and J usage is TRBJ2-7; 9 bases map to TRBD2. The CDR3 spells CSARAASGEYEQYF. As DNA, the CDR3 is TGCAGTGCTAGAGCGGCTAGCGGGGAATACGAGCAGTACTTC.